This T cell receptor (beta chain) derives from a study of neoadjuvant anti-PD-1 for oral cavity cancer. Study at large: Most patients had three to four biweekly doses of 3 mg/kg nivolumab before resection.

Most PBMC samples had 400 to 550 ng input DNA in six replicates. Repertoires were generated with immunoSEQ multiplex PCR, while TCRdb's copy carries only in-frame clones and drops some. Of 7,200 or so clones in the sample, around 77% were seen once. V shed 3 bases, J shed 1 base, and the junction held 1 base outside the gene matches. Germline V lookup: CDR1 LNHDA, CDR2 SQIVND (reference sequence). CDR3 length equals 15 residues. The chain is built from TRBV19 and TRBJ2-3; 10 bases are a match to TRBD2. The sequences come from PBMCs, collected before nivolumab (anti-PD-1) treatment. The source of this sequence is a person between 35 and 79 years old with oral cavity squamous cell carcinoma. The DNA of the CDR3 is TGTGCCAGTAGTATCCTAGCGGGGGGCACAGATACGCAGTATTTT. It encodes CASSILAGGTDTQYF.